Each of the 14 T cell receptor beta chains below was sequenced from the same sample in a study of blood T cell repertoires in COVID-19. The assay was immunoSEQ multiplex PCR, and TCRdb's table has in-frame clones only and misses some. The sample lists 95,000 to 150,000 clones, 86% occurring once. What was sequenced was peripheral blood. The receptors originated from a man aged 40-49 years with acute or convalescent COVID-19.

V is TRBV5-1 and J is TRBJ2-1; D is perhaps TRBD1 (5 bases). V lost 1 base to trimming and J lost 1 base, with 6 bases between them. CDR3 size: 14 residues. Germline V gives CDR1 SGHRS, CDR2 YFSETQ. The CDR3 protein is CASSLRGSYNEQFF. The DNA of the CDR3 is TGCGCCAGCAGCTTGAGGGGTTCCTACAATGAGCAGTTCTTC.

This chain links TRBV7-2 with TRBJ2-5; 8 nucleotides match TRBD2. V trimming: 4 bases; J trimming: 5 bases; junction bases outside the gene matches: 9. The CDR3 totals 15 residues. CDR1 is SGHTA and CDR2 is FQGNSA in the germline V gene. CDR3 nucleotides: TGTGCCAGCAGCTGGCGATCGGGGGGGAAGGAGACCCAGTACTTC. Translated: CASSWRSGGKETQYF.

The V and J genes are TRBV7-2 and TRBJ1-2, with a weak D call TRBD1 (5 bases). The V end was cut by 7 bases, the J end by 4 bases, with 19 bases between. Germline loops: CDR1 SGHTA, CDR2 FQGNSA. The CDR3 runs 15 residues. CDR3 sequence reads: CASTRTGAGLYGYTF. CDR3 in DNA: TGTGCCAGCACCCGGACGGGTGCAGGGCTCTATGGCTACACCTTC.

Here the CDR3 DNA reads TGTGCCAGCAGCCTTTTAGACAGGGTGGCTGAAGCTTTCTTT. This gives the protein CASSLLDRVAEAFF. The chain carries TRBV6-2 or TRBV6-3 and TRBJ1-1; 7 bases fit TRBD1. The CDR3 has 14 residues. Germline CDR1 and CDR2: MNHEY and SVGEGT. J lost 6 bases, V lost 6 bases, and 10 bases had no gene match.

This clone was seen once. The V call is TRBV10-3, the J call TRBJ1-2, with 9 positions matching TRBD1. The V segment lost 6 bases and the J segment 4 bases; nucleotides outside the gene matches: 3. Germline assignment: CDR1 ENHRY and CDR2 SYGVKD. This CDR3 spans 13 amino acids. The CDR3 region is CAIRDRGIYGYTF. In nucleotides, the CDR3 is TGTGCCATCAGGGACAGGGGAATCTATGGCTACACCTTC.

The chain is built from TRBV6-2 or TRBV6-3 and TRBJ1-1; 9 bases are shared with TRBD1. The V gene end was trimmed by 6 bases and the J gene end by 8 bases; junction bases not matched to a gene: 10. CDR3 size: 14 residues. Germline V gene data show CDR1 as MNHEY and CDR2 as SVGEGT. As DNA, the CDR3 is TGTGCCAGCAGCCTTCTACAGGGGGCTGGGGAAGCTTTCTTT. Amino acid sequence: CASSLLQGAGEAFF.

The V call is TRBV10-3, the J call TRBJ1-3; D perhaps matches TRBD1 (6 bases). This CDR3 has 15 residues. V dropped 5 bases and J dropped 7 bases, with 18 bases sitting between them. Germline-derived CDR1 and CDR2 are ENHRY and SYGVKD. The CDR3 nucleotides are TGTGCCATCAGTAACAGGGAGTCTGTTTGGAACACCATATATTTT. Translating gives CAISNRESVWNTIYF.

The chain joins TRBV4-1 to TRBJ2-3; a weak D match, TRBD2 (6 bases). The CDR3 has 13 amino acids. Germline V gene sequence: CDR1 MGHRA, CDR2 YSYEKL. V gave up 3 bases and J gave up 5 bases, with 9 bases separating them. This CDR3 reads CASSQEGRDTQYF. The DNA for the CDR3 is TGCGCCAGCAGCCAGGAGGGGAGAGATACGCAGTATTTT.

The gene calls are TRBV2 and TRBJ1-2, with TRBD1 identical over 9 bases. The CDR3 extends over 14 amino acids. The ends lost 4 bases at V and 7 bases at J; junction bases unmatched: 7. The germline V gene encodes CDR1 SNHLY and CDR2 FYNNEI. CDR3 sequence (DNA): TGTGCCAGCAGTGCGGAACAGGGGGCGCTTGGCTACACCTTC. Translation: CASSAEQGALGYTF.

The V call is TRBV6-2 or TRBV6-3, the J call TRBJ1-1; 7 bases are shared with TRBD1. V was clipped by 2 bases and J by 0 bases; unmatched bases: 3. This CDR3 has 15 amino acids. The germline V gene encodes CDR1 MNHEY and CDR2 SVGEGT. The CDR3 region is CASSYHRGMNTEAFF. The CDR3 DNA reads as TGTGCCAGCAGTTACCACAGGGGAATGAACACTGAAGCTTTCTTT.

The chain combines TRBV21-1 with TRBJ1-1. TRBV21-1 corresponds to a pseudogene. The CDR3 spans 16 residues. CDR3 protein: CASSKGGDGPGTEAFF. DNA of the CDR3: TGTGCCAGCAGCAAAGGGGGGGACGGACCGGGCACTGAAGCTTTCTTT.

The chain employs TRBV3-1 (or the pseudogene TRBV3-2) and TRBJ1-2, with TRBD1 as a possible D gene (6 bases). V was pared by 2 bases and J by 3 bases, with 13 bases between. Per the germline V gene, CDR1 is LGHDT and CDR2 is YNNKEL (reference sequence). The CDR3 covers 15 residues. CDR3 DNA sequence: TGTGCCAGCAGCCAAACAGGGATGCCCTACTATGGCTACACCTTC. Its translation is CASSQTGMPYYGYTF.

The chain couples TRBV3-1 (or the pseudogene TRBV3-2) to TRBJ2-1; 8 nucleotides agree with TRBD2. The CDR3 runs to 20 residues. CDR1 is LGHDT and CDR2 is YNNKEL in the germline V gene (reference sequence). V trimming: 3 bases; J trimming: 0 bases; junction bases outside the gene matches: 16. The CDR3 nucleotides are TGTGCCAGCAGCCAGGGAAGCGGGAGAGCCCAGAATCCCTCCTACAATGAGCAGTTCTTC. Translation: CASSQGSGRAQNPSYNEQFF.

The chain has TRBV29-1 and TRBJ1-1; D remains ambiguous. Trimming took off 4 bases at V and 7 bases at J, with 10 bases between the two ends. Per germline, CDR1 SQVTM and CDR2 ANQGSEA. CDR3 length: 11 amino acids. This CDR3 is CSVVPRDEAFF. The CDR3 coding sequence is TGCAGCGTTGTTCCACGGGATGAAGCTTTCTTT.